This is a list of T cell receptor beta chains from one sample in a study of Graves' ophthalmopathy and Graves' hyperthyroidism. MiXCR, applied by TCRdb to the multiplex PCR reads, yields one record per CDR3 protein. The sample records 400,000 to 450,000 distinct CDR3 sequences, about 21% being singletons. Sequencing was done on a sample of peripheral blood. These TCRs come from a young woman with stable Graves' hyperthyroidism. CDR3s include the opening cysteine and the closing phenylalanine or tryptophan. Each record gives: D gene, V gene, clone size, J gene, CDR3 protein, CDR3 DNA. D genes are given only for firm matches. Expanded clones are given a class, and other clones once, few, many or no size at all.

D gene: .
V gene: TRBV5-1
clone size: many
J gene: TRBJ2-7
CDR3 protein: CASSFPNHYEQYF
CDR3 DNA: TGCGCCAGCAGCTTCCCAAATCACTACGAGCAGTACTTC

D gene: .
V gene: TRBV19
clone size: .
J gene: TRBJ1-1
CDR3 protein: CASSIDPLGRMNTEAFF
CDR3 DNA: TGTGCCAGTAGTATAGATCCCCTCGGACGGATGAACACTGAAGCTTTCTTT

D gene: .
V gene: TRBV20-1
clone size: .
J gene: TRBJ2-2
CDR3 protein: CSARPMGGADTGELFF
CDR3 DNA: TGCAGTGCTAGACCTATGGGGGGGGCCGACACCGGGGAGCTGTTTTTT

D gene: .
V gene: TRBV30
clone size: once
J gene: TRBJ2-7
CDR3 protein: CAWSSLYEQYF
CDR3 DNA: TGTGCCTGGAGTTCGCTCTACGAGCAGTACTTC

D gene: .
V gene: TRBV6-5
clone size: many
J gene: TRBJ1-1
CDR3 protein: CASSYTGLSEAFF
CDR3 DNA: TGTGCCAGCAGTTACACAGGGCTAAGTGAAGCTTTCTTT

D gene: .
V gene: TRBV6-2/TRBV6-3
clone size: few
J gene: TRBJ2-5
CDR3 protein: CASSVGTLGDQETQYF
CDR3 DNA: TGTGCCAGCAGTGTCGGGACTTTGGGGGACCAAGAGACCCAGTACTTC

D gene: .
V gene: TRBV12-3/TRBV12-4
clone size: many
J gene: TRBJ2-2
CDR3 protein: CASSFFLSDTGELFF
CDR3 DNA: TGTGCCAGCAGTTTTTTCCTTAGTGACACCGGGGAGCTGTTTTTT

D gene: TRBD1
V gene: TRBV12-3/TRBV12-4
clone size: .
J gene: TRBJ1-1
CDR3 protein: CASSKETGGTNTEAFF
CDR3 DNA: TGTGCCAGCAGTAAAGAGACAGGGGGCACGAACACTGAAGCTTTCTTT

D gene: .
V gene: TRBV11-3
clone size: many
J gene: TRBJ1-3
CDR3 protein: CASSNAPGVGNTIYF
CDR3 DNA: TGTGCCAGCAGCAATGCCCCCGGTGTGGGAAACACCATATATTTT

D gene: TRBD1
V gene: TRBV11-2
clone size: many
J gene: TRBJ1-1
CDR3 protein: CASSFTGTAEAFF
CDR3 DNA: TGTGCCAGCAGCTTCACCGGGACAGCTGAAGCTTTCTTT

D gene: .
V gene: TRBV6-1
clone size: many
J gene: TRBJ2-2
CDR3 protein: CASRPGRGNTGELFF
CDR3 DNA: TGTGCCAGCAGACCGGGACGGGGGAACACCGGGGAGCTGTTTTTT

D gene: .
V gene: TRBV10-3
clone size: many
J gene: TRBJ1-1
CDR3 protein: CAGRGENTEAFF
CDR3 DNA: TGTGCCGGAAGGGGGGAGAACACTGAAGCTTTCTTT

D gene: .
V gene: TRBV5-1
clone size: many
J gene: TRBJ2-7
CDR3 protein: CASSLDGIGEQYF
CDR3 DNA: TGCGCCAGCAGCTTGGACGGGATAGGCGAGCAGTACTTC

D gene: TRBD1
V gene: TRBV7-2
clone size: many
J gene: TRBJ1-3
CDR3 protein: CASSPGTDGNTIYF
CDR3 DNA: TGTGCCAGCAGCCCCGGGACAGACGGAAACACCATATATTTT

D gene: .
V gene: TRBV20-1
clone size: many
J gene: TRBJ2-7
CDR3 protein: CSAFGTGSVKVEEQYF
CDR3 DNA: TGCAGTGCTTTTGGGACCGGTTCTGTGAAGGTCGAGGAGCAGTACTTC

D gene: .
V gene: TRBV7-8
clone size: many
J gene: TRBJ2-5
CDR3 protein: CASSFLQSQETQYF
CDR3 DNA: TGTGCCAGCAGCTTTCTGCAGTCCCAAGAGACCCAGTACTTC

D gene: .
V gene: TRBV5-6
clone size: many
J gene: TRBJ2-7
CDR3 protein: CASSLGHSYEQYF
CDR3 DNA: TGTGCCAGCAGCTTGGGACACTCCTACGAGCAGTACTTC

D gene: .
V gene: TRBV20-1
clone size: many
J gene: TRBJ2-7
CDR3 protein: CSARQGPPFITYEQYF
CDR3 DNA: TGCAGTGCTAGACAGGGCCCCCCGTTCATAACCTACGAGCAGTACTTC

D gene: .
V gene: TRBV30
clone size: .
J gene: TRBJ2-4
CDR3 protein: CAWAAEPAGQNIQYF
CDR3 DNA: TGTGCCTGGGCCGCGGAACCAGCGGGCCAAAACATTCAGTACTTC

D gene: TRBD1
V gene: TRBV28
clone size: many
J gene: TRBJ2-7
CDR3 protein: CASSLSAGQVGQYF
CDR3 DNA: TGTGCCAGCAGTCTCTCCGCCGGACAGGTGGGGCAGTACTTC

D gene: .
V gene: TRBV18
clone size: many
J gene: TRBJ2-7
CDR3 protein: CASSPPGVWNTYEQYF
CDR3 DNA: TGTGCCAGCTCACCGCCCGGAGTTTGGAATACCTACGAGCAGTACTTC

D gene: TRBD2
V gene: TRBV19
clone size: .
J gene: TRBJ2-7
CDR3 protein: CASSQSGLAGGSYEQYF
CDR3 DNA: TGTGCCAGTAGTCAGAGCGGACTAGCGGGAGGTTCCTACGAGCAGTACTTC

D gene: .
V gene: TRBV20-1
clone size: many
J gene: TRBJ1-1
CDR3 protein: CSAVEASSTEAFF
CDR3 DNA: TGCAGTGCTGTCGAGGCGTCGAGCACTGAAGCTTTCTTT

D gene: TRBD1
V gene: TRBV5-4
clone size: many
J gene: TRBJ1-2
CDR3 protein: CASSLGPSAGQGAGGYTF
CDR3 DNA: TGTGCCAGCAGCTTGGGGCCCAGTGCGGGACAGGGGGCAGGTGGCTACACCTTC

D gene: .
V gene: TRBV11-2
clone size: few
J gene: TRBJ2-7
CDR3 protein: CASSPGIFPYEQYF
CDR3 DNA: TGTGCCAGCAGCCCAGGGATATTTCCCTACGAGCAGTACTTC

D gene: .
V gene: TRBV12-3/TRBV12-4
clone size: many
J gene: TRBJ1-5
CDR3 protein: CASSLDLGGRPGNQPQHF
CDR3 DNA: TGTGCCAGCAGTTTAGATCTCGGGGGGCGACCTGGCAATCAGCCCCAGCATTTT

D gene: TRBD2
V gene: TRBV11-2
clone size: many
J gene: TRBJ2-4
CDR3 protein: CASSFMGTSGSRAKNIKYF
CDR3 DNA: TGTGCCAGCAGCTTTATGGGGACTAGCGGGAGTAGGGCCAAAAACATTAAGTACTTC

D gene: .
V gene: TRBV20-1
clone size: .
J gene: TRBJ2-5
CDR3 protein: CSARTYLETQYF
CDR3 DNA: TGCAGTGCCCGGACTTACTTGGAGACCCAGTACTTC

D gene: .
V gene: TRBV28
clone size: many
J gene: TRBJ2-7
CDR3 protein: CASSPIGELSSYEQYF
CDR3 DNA: TGTGCCAGCAGTCCGATCGGAGAATTGAGCTCCTACGAGCAGTACTTC

D gene: .
V gene: TRBV19
clone size: many
J gene: TRBJ2-7
CDR3 protein: CASTKGSSYEQYF
CDR3 DNA: TGTGCCAGTACTAAGGGGTCGTCCTACGAGCAGTACTTC

D gene: .
V gene: TRBV5-1
clone size: many
J gene: TRBJ1-2
CDR3 protein: CASSLDRSSYGYTF
CDR3 DNA: TGCGCCAGCAGCTTGGACAGATCTTCCTATGGCTACACCTTC

D gene: TRBD2
V gene: TRBV6-1
clone size: many
J gene: TRBJ2-5
CDR3 protein: CASSTGTSAGRETQYF
CDR3 DNA: TGTGCCAGCAGCACTGGGACTAGCGCGGGACGGGAGACCCAGTACTTC

D gene: .
V gene: TRBV28
clone size: .
J gene: TRBJ1-3
CDR3 protein: CASSPQLSGNTIYF
CDR3 DNA: TGTGCCAGCAGTCCCCAGCTCTCTGGAAACACCATATATTTT

D gene: .
V gene: TRBV10-3
clone size: many
J gene: TRBJ2-2
CDR3 protein: CAISRDNGRGELFF
CDR3 DNA: TGTGCCATCAGTCGGGACAATGGGAGGGGGGAGCTGTTTTTT

D gene: .
V gene: TRBV20-1
clone size: .
J gene: TRBJ1-3
CDR3 protein: CSALRDTPSGNTIYF
CDR3 DNA: TGCAGTGCTCTCCGGGACACTCCTTCTGGAAACACCATATATTTT

D gene: .
V gene: TRBV19
clone size: many
J gene: TRBJ2-7
CDR3 protein: CASSASPGWSSYEQYF
CDR3 DNA: TGTGCCAGTAGTGCATCCCCGGGCTGGAGCTCCTACGAGCAGTACTTC

D gene: .
V gene: TRBV7-8
clone size: .
J gene: TRBJ2-7
CDR3 protein: CASSLDAGAYTEQYF
CDR3 DNA: TGTGCCAGCAGCTTAGACGCGGGGGCATACACCGAGCAGTACTTC